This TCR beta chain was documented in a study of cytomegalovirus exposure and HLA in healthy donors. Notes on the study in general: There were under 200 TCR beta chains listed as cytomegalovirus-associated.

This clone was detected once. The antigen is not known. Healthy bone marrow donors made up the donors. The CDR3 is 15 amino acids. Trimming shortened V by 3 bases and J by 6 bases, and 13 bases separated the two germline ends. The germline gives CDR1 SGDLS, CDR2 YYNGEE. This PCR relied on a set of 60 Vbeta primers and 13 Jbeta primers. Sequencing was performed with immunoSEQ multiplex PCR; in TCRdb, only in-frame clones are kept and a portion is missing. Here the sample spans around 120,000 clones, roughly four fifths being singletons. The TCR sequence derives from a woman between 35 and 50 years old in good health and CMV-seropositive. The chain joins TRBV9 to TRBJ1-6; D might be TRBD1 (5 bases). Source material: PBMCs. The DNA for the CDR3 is TGTGCCAGCAGCGCCGCAGGGAATGGTAATTCACCCCTCCACTTT. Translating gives CASSAAGNGNSPLHF.